This TCR beta chain was sequenced during a study of blood T cell repertoires in COVID-19. Looking at the study overall: Spain, Italy and the United States supplied samples that represented acute and convalescent COVID-19. T cells, B-cell-depleted T cells, or PBMCs provided the cDNA or gDNA that served as material.

Original processing notes: Researchers report that nucleated cell counts were estimated from reference gene primer amplification. Profiled with immunoSEQ multiplex PCR; TCRdb holds only in-frame clones, not every one. V and J calls and clone size are copied from that table; D and trimming were computed from the DNA. Of about 250,000 clones listed, approximately 83% are singletons. V trimming: 4 bases; J trimming: 4 bases; junction bases outside the gene matches: 8. Germline CDR1 reads SNHLY; CDR2 reads FYNNEI. The CDR3 sequence is 16 residues long. This sequence joins TRBV2 and TRBJ2-1, with 9 positions matching TRBD1. Material: peripheral blood. This receptor was identified in a man aged 45-65 years with active or convalescent COVID-19. CDR3 sequence: CASSGPQGADYNEQFF. The CDR3 nucleotides read TGTGCCAGCAGTGGACCACAGGGGGCCGATTACAATGAGCAGTTCTTC.